This TCR beta chain was found in a study of T cells in Graves' hyperthyroidism and ophthalmopathy. This CDR3 region has 14 residues. V was cut by 0 bases and J by 3 bases, with 12 bases left in between. In germline, CDR1 is DFQATT, CDR2 SNEGSKA (reference sequence). It was RNA transcripts that yielded the amplified TCR beta CDR3 regions. The TCR CDR3 was amplified in a first-round RT-PCR using the HTBI primer set. MiXCR, applied by TCRdb to the multiplex PCR reads, yields one record per CDR3 protein. The data show about 560,000 distinct CDR3 sequences, around 16% seen once. This clonotype was recorded at least ten times.

The gene calls are TRBV20-1 and TRBJ2-7; D remains ambiguous. The sequencing sample was made of blood. The TCR originated in a woman in her 30s with Graves' hyperthyroidism. CDR3: CSARDWVADYEQYF. The CDR3 bases are TGCAGTGCTAGAGATTGGGTCGCGGACTACGAGCAGTACTTC.